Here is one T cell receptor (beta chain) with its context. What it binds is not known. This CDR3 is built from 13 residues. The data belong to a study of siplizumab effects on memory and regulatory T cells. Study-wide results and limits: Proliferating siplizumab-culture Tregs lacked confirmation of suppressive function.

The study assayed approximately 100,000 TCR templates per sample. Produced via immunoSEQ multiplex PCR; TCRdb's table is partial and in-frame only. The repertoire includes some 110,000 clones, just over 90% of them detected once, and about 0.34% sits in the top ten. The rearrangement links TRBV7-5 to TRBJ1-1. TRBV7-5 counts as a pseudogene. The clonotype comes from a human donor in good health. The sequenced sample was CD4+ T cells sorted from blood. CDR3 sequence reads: CARSPPTNTEAFF. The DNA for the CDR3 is TGTGCCAGAAGCCCGCCGACGAACACTGAAGCTTTCTTT.